Listed below are T cell receptor beta chains from one sample, sequenced in a study of T cells in Graves' hyperthyroidism and ophthalmopathy. TCRdb analysed the multiplex PCR reads with MiXCR anew, one entry per CDR3 protein. The sample shows fewer than 600,000 distinct CDR3 sequences, approximately 15% of them seen only once. Source material: blood. These receptors all come from a woman aged 18-35 years with Graves' hyperthyroidism. Both conserved end residues are part of each CDR3. Each record gives: V gene, CDR3 protein.

TRBV5-1	CASTGEAGVPYEQYF
TRBV30	CAWTSTATIYGYTF
TRBV6-1	CASSSGGNTIYF
TRBV4-1	CASSQVLSGSMYNEQFF
TRBV3-1	CASSQGGGSYNEQFF
TRBV30	CAWSGTGTGGPDTQYF
TRBV2	CASSEAVLFYEQYF
TRBV20-1	CSAEAASGRQYNEQFF
TRBV3-1	CASSPGIFLGQETQYF
TRBV6-5	CASSYGPGPNTGELFF
TRBV11-1	CASSYGQGQETQYF
TRBV11-3	CASSLYSDRQETQYF